This T cell receptor (beta chain) was observed in a study of T cell changes during pregnancy in multiple sclerosis. The junction had 10 bases not matched to a gene; V was cut back by 8 bases and J by 11 bases. CDR3 length: 14 amino acids. In germline, CDR1 is MDHEN, CDR2 SYDVKM. Some clones are missing from TCRdb's copy, which holds only in-frame ones; the method was immunoSEQ multiplex PCR. The repertoire includes about 100,000 clones, about 91% of them detected once, and around 3.1% sits in the top ten. The material sequenced was peripheral blood, taken in the second trimester of pregnancy. The receptor was isolated from a female donor with multiple sclerosis, enrolled in a pregnancy study. V usage is TRBV28 and J usage is TRBJ2-1; 12 nucleotides line up with TRBD2. CDR3 nucleotide sequence: TGTGCCAGCTTCGGACTAGCGGGACGTCTCCAGCAGTTCTTC. Translating it yields CASFGLAGRLQQFF.